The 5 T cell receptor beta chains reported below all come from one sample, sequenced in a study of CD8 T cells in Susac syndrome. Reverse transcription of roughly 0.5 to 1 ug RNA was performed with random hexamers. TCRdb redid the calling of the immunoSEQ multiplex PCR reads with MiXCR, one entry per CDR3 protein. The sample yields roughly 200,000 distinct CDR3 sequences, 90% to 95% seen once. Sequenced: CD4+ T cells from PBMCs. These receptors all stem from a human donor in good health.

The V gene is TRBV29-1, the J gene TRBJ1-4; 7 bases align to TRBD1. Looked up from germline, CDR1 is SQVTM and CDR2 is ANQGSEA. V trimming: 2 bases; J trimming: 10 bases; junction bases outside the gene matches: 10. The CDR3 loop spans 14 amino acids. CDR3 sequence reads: CSVEPSGQSGKLFF. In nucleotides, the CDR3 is TGCAGCGTTGAACCATCGGGACAGAGTGGAAAACTGTTTTTT.

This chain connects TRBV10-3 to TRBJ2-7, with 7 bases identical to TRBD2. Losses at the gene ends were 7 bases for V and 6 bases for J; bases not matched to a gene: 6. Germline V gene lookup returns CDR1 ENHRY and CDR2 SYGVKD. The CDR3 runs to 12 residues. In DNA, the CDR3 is TGTGCCATCAAAGGACTAGAAGGCGAGCAGTACGTC. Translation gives CAIKGLEGEQYV.

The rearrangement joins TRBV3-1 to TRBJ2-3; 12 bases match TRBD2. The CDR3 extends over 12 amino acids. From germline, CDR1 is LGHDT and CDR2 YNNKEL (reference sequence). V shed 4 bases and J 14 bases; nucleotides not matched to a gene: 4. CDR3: CASSRTSGKRYF. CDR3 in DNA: TGTGCCAGCAGCCGGACTAGCGGGAAAAGGTATTTT.

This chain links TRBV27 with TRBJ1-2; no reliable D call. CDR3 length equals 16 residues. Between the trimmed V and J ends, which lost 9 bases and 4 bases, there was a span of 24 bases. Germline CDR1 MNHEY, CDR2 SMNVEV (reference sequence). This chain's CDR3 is CASGRAGEFTSYGYTF. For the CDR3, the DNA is TGTGCCAGTGGGAGGGCAGGAGAATTTACCAGCTATGGCTACACCTTC.

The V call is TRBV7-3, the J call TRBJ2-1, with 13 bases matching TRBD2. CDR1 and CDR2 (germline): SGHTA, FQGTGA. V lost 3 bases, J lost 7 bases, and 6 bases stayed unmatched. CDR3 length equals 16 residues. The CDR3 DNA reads TGTGCCAGCAGCTTGCCACTAGCGGGAGGGGGAAATGAGCAGTTCTTC. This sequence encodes CASSLPLAGGGNEQFF.